The rows below give T cell receptor beta chains drawn from one sample of a study of CD8 T cells in Susac syndrome. Using its own MiXCR run on the immunoSEQ multiplex PCR reads, TCRdb lists one record per CDR3 protein. The table shows 95,000 to 150,000 distinct CDR3 sequences, with over 90% occurring only once. Material: CD4+ T cells from PBMCs. The source of these receptors is a human donor with Susac syndrome. CDR3s include the opening cysteine and the closing phenylalanine or tryptophan.

V	J	CDR3
TRBV5-1	TRBJ1-2	CASSWTGAGGYTF
TRBV6-2/TRBV6-3	TRBJ2-7	CASSDGLARYEQYF
TRBV2	TRBJ2-5	CASTFHGEETQYF
TRBV30	TRBJ1-1	CAWRESGRTEAFF
TRBV5-1	TRBJ2-6	CASSLDYNGGANVLTF
TRBV29-1	TRBJ1-2	CSVETGVYGYTF
TRBV5-1	TRBJ1-1	CASSLDANTEAFF
TRBV5-6	TRBJ2-1	CASSLGTEQFF
TRBV10-3	TRBJ1-2	CAISEGGGVNGYTF
TRBV24-1	TRBJ1-5	CATSEKGWEPQHF
TRBV4-3	TRBJ1-4	CASSQRQGALEKLFF
TRBV11-2	TRBJ2-5	CASSSPDRGQETQYF
TRBV4-1	TRBJ2-5	CASSQDQGPSWKRTQYF
TRBV28	TRBJ2-7	CASSFAGTAYEQYF
TRBV5-1	TRBJ2-3	CASSSLSGGGRDTQYF
TRBV20-1	TRBJ2-1	CSATLMRGDEQFF
TRBV7-2	TRBJ2-7	CASSPGVHSPWDEQYF
TRBV9	TRBJ2-6	CASSVVGTDYSGANVLTF
TRBV6-6	TRBJ1-3	CASTSRNTIYF
TRBV29-1	TRBJ2-5	CSVPGGRIGKETQYF
TRBV28	TRBJ1-3	CASERGSGNTIYF
TRBV30	TRBJ2-2	CAWGRNLGTGELFF
TRBV25-1	TRBJ2-4	CASSEIEGVTNIQYF
TRBV6-6	TRBJ1-5	CASSRQGAGQPQHF
TRBV24-1	TRBJ2-1	CATGPANSYNEQFF
TRBV30	TRBJ1-2	CAWSNVGREQGYGYTF
TRBV5-4	TRBJ2-3	CASSSNTDTQYF
TRBV3-1	TRBJ2-3	CASSQDGLATTKSTDTQYF
TRBV4-2	TRBJ2-1	CASSQVSAVSYNEQFF
TRBV20-1	TRBJ1-2	CSASSYGYTF
TRBV18	TRBJ2-7	CASSPGLAGIDEQYF
TRBV5-6	TRBJ2-7	CASSPRGPRTYEQYF
TRBV4-2	TRBJ2-5	CASSRTTSGEQETQYF
TRBV18	TRBJ2-5	CASSPQGWLETQYF
TRBV12-5	TRBJ2-7	CASGLDSSYEQYF
TRBV30	TRBJ2-3	CAWSLTGKGTDTQYF
TRBV5-4	TRBJ1-2	CASSYGTGRNGYTF
TRBV5-4	TRBJ2-6	CASTPQGASGANVLTF
TRBV20-1	TRBJ1-2	CSASVRAEGYGYTF
TRBV20-1	TRBJ1-2	CSARPSGDRNYGYTF
TRBV25-1	TRBJ1-1	CASSETGTGANTEAFF